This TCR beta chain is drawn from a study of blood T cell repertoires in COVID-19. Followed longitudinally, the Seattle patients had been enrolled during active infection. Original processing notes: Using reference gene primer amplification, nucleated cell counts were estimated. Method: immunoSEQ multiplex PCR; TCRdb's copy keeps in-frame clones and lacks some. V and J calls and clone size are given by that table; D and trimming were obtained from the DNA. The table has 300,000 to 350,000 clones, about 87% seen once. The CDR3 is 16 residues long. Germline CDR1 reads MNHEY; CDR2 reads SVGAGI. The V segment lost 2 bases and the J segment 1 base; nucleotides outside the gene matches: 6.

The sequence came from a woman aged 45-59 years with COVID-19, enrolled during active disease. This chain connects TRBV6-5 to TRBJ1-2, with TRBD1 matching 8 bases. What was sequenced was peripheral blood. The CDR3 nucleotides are TGTGCCAGCAGTTACCCCGGACAGGGCCATAACTATGGCTACACCTTC. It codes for CASSYPGQGHNYGYTF.